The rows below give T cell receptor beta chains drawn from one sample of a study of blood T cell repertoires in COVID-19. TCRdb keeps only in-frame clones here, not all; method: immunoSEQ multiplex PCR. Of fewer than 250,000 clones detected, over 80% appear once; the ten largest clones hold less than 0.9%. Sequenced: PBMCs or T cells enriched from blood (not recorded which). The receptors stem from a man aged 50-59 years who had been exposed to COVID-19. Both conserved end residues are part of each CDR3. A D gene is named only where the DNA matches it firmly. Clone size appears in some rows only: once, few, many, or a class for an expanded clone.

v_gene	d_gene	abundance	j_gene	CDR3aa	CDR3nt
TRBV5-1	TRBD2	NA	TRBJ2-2	CASSPGLDAGELFF	TGCGCCAGCAGCCCGGGACTAGACGCCGGGGAGCTGTTTTTT
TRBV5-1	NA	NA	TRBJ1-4	CASSHDLTREKLFF	TGCGCCAGCAGCCACGACCTAACGAGGGAAAAACTGTTTTTT
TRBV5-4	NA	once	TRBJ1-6	CASSYTDRENSPLHF	TGTGCCAGCAGCTATACGGACAGAGAAAATTCACCCCTCCACTTT
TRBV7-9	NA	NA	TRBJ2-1	CASSFWAPKQFF	TGTGCCAGCAGCTTCTGGGCACCCAAGCAGTTCTTC
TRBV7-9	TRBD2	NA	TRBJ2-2	CASSPPGGRNTGELFF	TGTGCCAGCAGCCCTCCGGGAGGGCGAAACACCGGGGAGCTGTTTTTT
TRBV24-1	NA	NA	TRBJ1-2	CATSDTRGTGYGYTF	TGTGCCACCAGTGATACTCGGGGTACCGGCTATGGCTACACCTTC
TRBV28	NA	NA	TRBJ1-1	CASTGGPEAFF	TGTGCCAGCACGGGGGGGCCCGAAGCTTTCTTT
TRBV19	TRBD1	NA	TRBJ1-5	CARNGCWTGGPHQPQHF	TGTGCCAGGAACGGGTGCTGGACAGGGGGCCCCCATCAGCCCCAGCATTTT
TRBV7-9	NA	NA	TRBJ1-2	CASSFGEGANYGYTF	TGTGCCAGCAGTTTCGGAGAGGGGGCTAACTATGGCTACACCTTC
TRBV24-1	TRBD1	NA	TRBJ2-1	CATSDPGQGGSYNEQFF	TGTGCCACCAGTGATCCCGGACAGGGGGGCTCCTACAATGAGCAGTTCTTC
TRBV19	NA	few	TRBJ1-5	CASRRGGSNQPQHF	TGTGCCAGTAGAAGGGGGGGAAGCAATCAGCCCCAGCATTTT
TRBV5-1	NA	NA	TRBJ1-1	CASSLENRKMNTEAFF	TGCGCCAGCAGCTTGGAGAACAGGAAAATGAACACTGAAGCTTTCTTT
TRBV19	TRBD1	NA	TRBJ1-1	CASSARQGTEAFF	TGTGCCAGTAGCGCGAGACAGGGCACTGAAGCTTTCTTT
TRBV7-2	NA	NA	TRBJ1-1	CASSDIVGTEAFF	TGTGCCAGCAGCGACATCGTGGGCACTGAAGCTTTCTTT
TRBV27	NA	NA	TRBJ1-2	CASSSGGHPGYTF	TGTGCCAGCAGTAGCGGGGGGCATCCCGGCTACACCTTC
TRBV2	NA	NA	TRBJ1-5	CASTSSASNQPQHF	TGTGCCAGCACTAGCAGTGCAAGTAATCAGCCCCAGCATTTT
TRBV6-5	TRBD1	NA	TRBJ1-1	CASSSGQGTSEAFF	TGTGCCAGCAGTTCGGGACAGGGGACGTCTGAAGCTTTCTTT
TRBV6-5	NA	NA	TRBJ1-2	CASSYSRSGGYTF	TGTGCCAGCAGTTATAGCCGCTCTGGTGGCTACACCTTC
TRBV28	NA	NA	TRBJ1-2	CASSLLGLAGVGYTF	TGTGCCAGCAGTCTGTTGGGTCTGGCAGGGGTCGGCTACACCTTC
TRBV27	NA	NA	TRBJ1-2	CASSPINRDERGYTF	TGTGCCAGCAGTCCGATTAACAGGGATGAGCGTGGCTACACCTTC
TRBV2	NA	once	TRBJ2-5	CASSGATVETQYF	TGTGCCAGCAGTGGGGCTACGGTAGAGACCCAGTACTTC
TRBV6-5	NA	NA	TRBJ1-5	CASKQGSNQPQHF	TGTGCCAGCAAACAGGGTAGCAATCAGCCCCAGCATTTT
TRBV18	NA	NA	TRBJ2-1	CASSNTRQAIPSSYNEQFF	TGTGCCAGCTCAAACACGAGACAGGCAATACCGAGCTCCTACAATGAGCAGTTCTTC
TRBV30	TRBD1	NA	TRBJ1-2	CAWSPGQEYGYTF	TGTGCCTGGAGCCCGGGACAGGAGTATGGCTACACCTTC
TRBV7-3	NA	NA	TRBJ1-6	CASSLTRDSNSPLHF	TGTGCCAGCAGCCTCACCCGAGACAGTAATTCACCCCTCCACTTT
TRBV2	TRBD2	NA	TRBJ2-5	CASSTGGAPETQYF	TGTGCCAGCAGTACGGGGGGGGCCCCAGAGACCCAGTACTTC
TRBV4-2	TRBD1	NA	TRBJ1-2	CASSHLPTGSGYTF	TGTGCCAGCAGCCACCTCCCGACAGGGTCTGGCTACACCTTC
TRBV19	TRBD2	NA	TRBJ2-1	CASSMDGGRGSYNEQFF	TGTGCCAGTAGTATGGATGGCGGGAGGGGATCCTACAATGAGCAGTTCTTC
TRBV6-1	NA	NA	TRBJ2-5	CASSDAPRETQYF	TGTGCCAGCAGTGATGCCCCTAGGGAGACCCAGTACTTC
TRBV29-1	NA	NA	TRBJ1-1	CSVDKGLNTEAFF	TGCAGCGTTGATAAGGGGTTGAACACTGAAGCTTTCTTT
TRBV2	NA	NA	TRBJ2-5	CATSFEQETQYF	TGTGCCACCTCGTTCGAGCAAGAGACCCAGTACTTC
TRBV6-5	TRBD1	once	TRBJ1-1	CASIRQGWGTEAFF	TGTGCCAGCATACGACAGGGATGGGGCACTGAAGCTTTCTTT
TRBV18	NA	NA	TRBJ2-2	CASSPPGGTGELFF	TGTGCCAGCTCACCTCCCGGGGGCACCGGGGAGCTGTTTTTT
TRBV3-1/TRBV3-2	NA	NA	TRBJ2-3	CASSQDSHLRPGDTQYF	TGTGCCAGCAGCCAAGATAGCCACCTCCGGCCTGGGGATACGCAGTATTTT
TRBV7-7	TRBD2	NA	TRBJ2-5	CASSSLTGTSGGGETQYF	TGTGCTAGCAGCTCCCTCACCGGGACTAGCGGGGGCGGAGAGACCCAGTACTTC
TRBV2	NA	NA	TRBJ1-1	CASSEMLETAFF	TGTGCCAGCAGTGAAATGTTAGAGACAGCATTCTTT
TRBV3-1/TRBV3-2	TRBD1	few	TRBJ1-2	CASSLSVLDRVDGYTF	TGTGCCAGCAGCCTCTCAGTTTTGGACAGGGTAGATGGCTACACCTTC